The entry below describes one TCR beta chain. Germline loops: CDR1 MDHEN, CDR2 SYDVKM. V was shortened by 7 bases and J by 0 bases, with 12 bases between the two germline ends. CDR3 length: 14 amino acids. The data originate from a study of blood T cell repertoires in COVID-19. Study as a whole: Whether acute or convalescent, the COVID-19 samples came from the United States, Italy and Spain. PBMCs, B-cell-depleted T cells, or T cells provided the cDNA or gDNA that made up the material.

Only in-frame clones appear in the TCRdb table, and some are missing; sequencing was by immunoSEQ multiplex PCR. The table lists around 250,000 clones, around 86% of them singletons. The source of this sequence is a woman in her 30s with active or convalescent COVID-19. This chain uses TRBV28 with TRBJ1-1; D is ambiguous. Sequenced material: peripheral blood. CDR3 coding DNA: TGTGCCAGCACCCCAGGCCCTATGAACACTGAAGCTTTCTTT. It codes for CASTPGPMNTEAFF.